This TCR beta chain was recorded in a study of cytomegalovirus exposure and HLA in healthy donors. This CDR3 comprises 17 residues. CDR1 LNHDA and CDR2 SQIVND come from the germline V gene (reference sequence). V lost 3 bases to trimming and J lost 4 bases; unmatched junction nucleotides: 10. Researchers ran the PCR with 60 Vbeta and 13 Jbeta primers. Profiled with immunoSEQ multiplex PCR; TCRdb holds only in-frame clones, not every one. The table shows around 230,000 clones, with roughly 87% occurring only once. The chain employs TRBV19 and TRBJ2-1, with 9 nucleotides matching TRBD1. The TCR sequence derives from a man aged 40-49 years in good health and CMV-seropositive. The sample consisted of PBMCs. CDR3 in amino acids: CASSIQLRDRVYNEQFF. Written as DNA, the CDR3 is TGTGCCAGTAGTATCCAGCTCCGGGACAGGGTTTACAATGAGCAGTTCTTC.